One and the same sample provided the 31 T cell receptor beta chains below, sequenced in a study of T cell responses to AZD1222 COVID-19 vaccine. Clones were read by immunoSEQ multiplex PCR, and TCRdb kept only the in-frame ones, dropping some. The table has about 54,000 clones, roughly 90% seen once. Source: peripheral blood, taken on day 0 of AZD1222 vaccination. The receptors stem from an adult in good health.

The chain employs TRBV29-1 and TRBJ1-1, with 10 bases matching TRBD1. Germline V gene sequence: CDR1 SQVTM, CDR2 ANQGSEA. This CDR3 has 12 amino acids. Germline trimming cut 7 bases from V and 7 bases from J; bases unmatched to any gene: 6. As DNA, the CDR3 is TGCAGCGCGTCGGGACAGGGGAATGAAGCTTTCTTT. Its translation is CSASGQGNEAFF.

The chain carries TRBV5-1 and TRBJ2-2; D gene ambiguous. Between the trimmed V and J ends, which lost 1 base and 0 bases, there was a span of 7 bases. Germline V gene data show CDR1 as SGHRS and CDR2 as YFSETQ. This CDR3 has 15 residues. CDR3 in DNA: TGCGCCAGCAGCTTGTCGCGATCGAACACCGGGGAGCTGTTTTTT. Residues: CASSLSRSNTGELFF.

This clone was seen only once. V is TRBV2 and J is TRBJ1-1, with 12 bases matching TRBD1. The ends lost 8 bases at V and 5 bases at J; junction bases unmatched: 12. The CDR3 runs 16 residues. The germline CDR1 and CDR2 sequences are SNHLY and FYNNEI. The CDR3: CASYPGDRGRVTEAFF. The DNA of the CDR3 is TGTGCCAGCTACCCGGGGGACAGGGGGCGGGTGACTGAAGCTTTCTTT. Full variable domain (rest looked up from reference TRBV2 and TRBJ1-1): EPEVTQTPSHQVTQMGQEVILRCVPISNHLYFYWYRQILGQKVEFLVSFYNNEISEKSEIFDDQFSVERPDGSNFTLKIRSTKLEDSAMYFCASYPGDRGRVTEAFFGQGTRLTVV.

This chain joins TRBV5-4 and TRBJ1-6; D might be TRBD1 (5 bases). The germline V gene encodes CDR1 SGHNT and CDR2 YYREEE (reference sequence). Trimming cost V 3 bases and J 10 bases, with 14 bases left between them. The CDR3 is made up of 14 amino acids. The CDR3 loop is CASSSKTVGSPLHF. CDR3 nucleotide sequence: TGTGCCAGCAGCTCCAAGACAGTTGGGTCACCCCTCCACTTT.

The V and J genes are TRBV28 and TRBJ1-1, with D possibly TRBD1 on 6 matching bases. There are 16 residues in the CDR3. In germline, CDR1 is MDHEN, CDR2 SYDVKM. Trimming cost V 7 bases and J 2 bases, with 20 bases left between them. CDR3 DNA: TGTGCCAGCATCCTAGGGGGGGGCCGGGGTAACACTGAAGCTTTCTTT. It codes for CASILGGGRGNTEAFF.

The rearrangement links TRBV12-3 or TRBV12-4 to TRBJ1-5; D not resolved. V was trimmed by 3 bases and J by 7 bases, leaving 7 bases between them. The CDR3 extends over 12 amino acids. The CDR3 reads CASSFGQQPQHF. The DNA for the CDR3 is TGTGCCAGCAGTTTTGGTCAGCAGCCCCAGCATTTT.

This clone appeared a single time. This chain uses TRBV15 with TRBJ2-2; D unclear. V lost 4 bases and J lost 3, with 9 bases in between. The length of the CDR3 is 14 residues. CDR1 and CDR2 (germline): LNHNV, YYDKDF (reference sequence). CDR3 protein: CATSMQRYTGELFF. The DNA for the CDR3 is TGTGCCACCAGCATGCAACGGTACACCGGGGAGCTGTTTTTT.

J is TRBJ2-7 and V is TRBV12-3 or TRBV12-4, with a weak D call TRBD2 (5 bases). V dropped 8 bases and J dropped 4 bases, with 15 bases sitting between them. The CDR3 sequence is 13 residues long. The CDR3 DNA reads as TGTGCCAGCGTTAGGGCCGGCGGGTACGAGCAGTACTTC. Amino acids: CASVRAGGYEQYF.

This chain connects TRBV27 to TRBJ2-7; 9 bases fit TRBD2. From germline, CDR1 is MNHEY and CDR2 SMNVEV (reference sequence). This CDR3 is built from 16 residues. V lost 8 bases to trimming and J lost 3 bases; unmatched junction nucleotides: 14. This CDR3 reads CASRPWVRSGSYEQYF. The CDR3 DNA sequence: TGTGCCAGCCGCCCCTGGGTACGTAGCGGGAGCTACGAGCAGTACTTC.

The chain couples TRBV10-3 to TRBJ2-1; TRBD2 might be the D (6 bases). Per germline, CDR1 ENHRY and CDR2 SYGVKD. V was clipped by 7 bases and J by 5 bases, with 15 bases between them. This CDR3 comprises 14 residues. The CDR3 here is CAITGRDRDNEQFF. The CDR3 bases are TGTGCCATCACAGGGCGGGATAGGGACAATGAGCAGTTCTTC.

The chain is built from TRBV2 and TRBJ1-4; TRBD1 is a possible D gene (5 bases). The germline V and J ends were trimmed by 5 bases and 8 bases, with 21 bases remaining between them. Germline assignment: CDR1 SNHLY and CDR2 FYNNEI. The CDR3 covers 16 residues. CDR3 sequence (DNA): TGTGCCAGCAGTAACCGGGACCGCGGGCGGGAGGAAAAACTGTTTTTT. Its protein product is CASSNRDRGREEKLFF.

The chain recombines TRBV28 with TRBJ1-4; weak D call: TRBD1 (5 bases). V was clipped by 6 bases and J by 0 bases, with 17 bases between them. Germline lookup yields CDR1 MDHEN and CDR2 SYDVKM. The CDR3 runs to 17 residues. The DNA for the CDR3 is TGTGCCAGCAGATCTGCCGGTATAGGGGCAACTAATGAAAAACTGTTTTTT. This gives the protein CASRSAGIGATNEKLFF.

This clone has just a few counts. The chain combines TRBV11-2 with TRBJ1-1; D gene ambiguous. The CDR3 has 15 amino acids. Germline CDR1 SGHAT, CDR2 FQNNGV. Trimming removed 4 bases at V and 1 base at J, with 13 bases between. CDR3 DNA: TGTGCCAGCAGCTCTACGGACCGGAAGAACACTGAAGCTTTCTTT. Amino acid sequence: CASSSTDRKNTEAFF.

This clone was counted only a few times. This chain links TRBV27 with TRBJ1-1; TRBD1 agrees at 9 bases. V shed 4 bases and J 1 base; nucleotides not matched to a gene: 4. CDR1 and CDR2 from the germline V gene are MNHEY and SMNVEV (reference sequence). This CDR3 spans 15 amino acids. CDR3 nucleotides: TGTGCCAGCAGTTCCTACAGGGGGCCGAACACTGAAGCTTTCTTT. Translation gives CASSSYRGPNTEAFF.

The chain has TRBV29-1 and TRBJ2-5, with TRBD2 matching 7 bases. The CDR3 runs 12 residues. The V segment lost 6 bases and the J segment 3 bases; nucleotides outside the gene matches: 4. Germline V gene lookup returns CDR1 SQVTM and CDR2 ANQGSEA. CDR3 residues: CSVSSGKETQYF. The CDR3 DNA is TGCAGCGTCTCTAGCGGAAAAGAGACCCAGTACTTC.

This clone was observed a few times. V usage is TRBV7-3 and J usage is TRBJ2-1; possible D gene TRBD1, 6 bases. Germline CDR1 SGHTA, CDR2 FQGTGA. The CDR3 has 15 residues. V lost 0 bases and J lost 4, with 10 bases in between. CDR3 DNA sequence: TGTGCCAGCAGCTTAACGGGGGCCGGTTACAATGAGCAGTTCTTC. This encodes CASSLTGAGYNEQFF.

The chain carries TRBV24-1 and TRBJ2-1; 11 nucleotides line up with TRBD2. Germline CDR1 KGHDR, CDR2 SFDVKD. The junction had 4 bases not matched to a gene; V was cut back by 7 bases and J by 0 bases. The CDR3 spans 16 residues. The CDR3 sequence: CATRSTSGSSYNEQFF. The CDR3 region has the DNA TGTGCCACCAGAAGTACTAGCGGGAGCTCCTACAATGAGCAGTTCTTC.

J is TRBJ1-2 and V is TRBV28, with 8 bases lining up with TRBD1. V lost 7 bases and J lost 7; bases outside the gene matches: 5. The germline V gene has CDR1 MDHEN and CDR2 SYDVKM. The CDR3 runs to 12 residues. In DNA form, the CDR3 reads TGTGCCAGCACCCCGGACAGGGTTGGCTACACCTTC. As protein: CASTPDRVGYTF.

The rearrangement joins TRBV25-1 to TRBJ2-7; 8 nucleotides align to TRBD1. J lost 5 bases, V lost 4 bases, and 10 bases had no gene match. The germline CDR1 and CDR2 sequences are MGHDK and SYGVNS. CDR3 size: 15 residues. DNA of the CDR3: TGTGCCAGCAGTGGGACAGGGATTTTGAAGAACGAGCAGTACTTC. Protein sequence: CASSGTGILKNEQYF.

V usage is TRBV10-3 and J usage is TRBJ2-3; D not resolved. V was clipped by 2 bases and J by 7 bases, with 4 bases between them. Germline assignment: CDR1 ENHRY and CDR2 SYGVKD. The CDR3 covers 11 residues. The CDR3 DNA follows: TGTGCCATCAGTGAGGGGAATACGCAGTATTTT. It specifies CAISEGNTQYF.

The chain has TRBV30 and TRBJ2-7, with D possibly being TRBD1 (6 bases). V lost 0 bases, J lost 3 bases, and 33 bases lay in between. This CDR3 is built from 21 residues. Germline assignment: CDR1 GTSNPN and CDR2 SVGIG (reference sequence). The CDR3 DNA is TGTGCCTGGAGTGTAGGGACAAATCCTATGCCGGTATCGCCAGGCGACTACGAGCAGTACTTC. Translating gives CAWSVGTNPMPVSPGDYEQYF.

V and J are TRBV12-1 and TRBJ2-7; the table names TRBD2, a call not compared with the DNA. TRBV12-1 is annotated as a pseudogene. The CDR3 loop spans 16 amino acids. This chain's CDR3 is CASSPITSGRAGEQYF. In DNA, the CDR3 is TGTGCCAGCAGCCCCATCACTAGCGGGAGGGCCGGCGAGCAGTACTTC.

The rearrangement uses TRBV2 and TRBJ2-1; TRBD1 is a possible D gene (6 bases). Between the trimmed V and J ends, which lost 6 bases and 6 bases, there was a span of 18 bases. The CDR3 extends over 15 amino acids. Per the germline V gene, CDR1 is SNHLY and CDR2 is FYNNEI. The CDR3 protein is CASSQDRSPGNEQFF. CDR3 in DNA: TGTGCCAGCAGCCAGGACAGAAGCCCAGGCAATGAGCAGTTCTTC.

This chain uses TRBV15 with TRBJ1-1; unclear D gene. This CDR3 contains 16 residues. Per germline, CDR1 LNHNV and CDR2 YYDKDF (reference sequence). V lost 3 bases to trimming and J lost 1 base, with 15 bases between them. The CDR3 reads CATSSPRVRPNTEAFF. The DNA of the CDR3 is TGTGCCACCAGCAGCCCAAGGGTCAGGCCGAACACTGAAGCTTTCTTT.

This clone was detected a few times. The chain combines TRBV7-9 with TRBJ1-1; D is uncertain. Trimming left V 1 base short and J 3 bases short, with 6 bases between. The germline gives CDR1 SEHNR, CDR2 FQNEAQ (reference sequence). This CDR3 has 13 amino acids. CDR3 sequence: CASSLEPYTEAFF. CDR3 sequence (DNA): TGTGCCAGCAGCTTAGAACCCTACACTGAAGCTTTCTTT.

The V call is TRBV9, the J call TRBJ2-2, with TRBD2 matching 15 bases. The CDR3 spans 18 residues. V lost 3 bases, J lost 7 bases, and 10 bases stayed unmatched. Germline-derived CDR1 and CDR2 are SGDLS and YYNGEE. The CDR3 region has the DNA TGTGCCAGCAGCGGATCGGGACTAGCGGGAGGAGGGGGCGGGGAGCTGTTTTTT. Its protein is CASSGSGLAGGGGGELFF.

This clone appeared a single time. J is TRBJ2-3 and V is TRBV6-5; 7 bases align to TRBD1. V trimming: 6 bases; J trimming: 3 bases; junction bases outside the gene matches: 3. CDR1 is MNHEY, CDR2 SVGAGI, per germline. The CDR3 runs 13 residues. The CDR3 nucleotides read TGTGCCAGCAGCTCAGGGGGAACAGATACGCAGTATTTT. It specifies CASSSGGTDTQYF.

This sequence joins TRBV6-5 and TRBJ1-5; D might be TRBD1 (6 bases). This CDR3 comprises 15 residues. Per the germline V gene, CDR1 is MNHEY and CDR2 is SVGAGI. The germline V and J ends were trimmed by 5 bases and 5 bases, with 16 bases remaining between them. The CDR3 DNA is TGTGCCAGCAGTCCCGACAGGCCGGGTCATCAGCCCCAGCATTTT. Translation: CASSPDRPGHQPQHF.

The gene calls are TRBV2 and TRBJ2-1; D possibly corresponds to TRBD2 (6 bases). In germline, CDR1 is SNHLY, CDR2 FYNNEI. With 6 bases removed from V and 5 bases from J, the gap between germline ends came to 14 bases. The CDR3 length is 14 residues. CDR3 sequence reads: CASRWNSGDNEQFF. The DNA of the CDR3 is TGTGCCAGCAGGTGGAATAGCGGAGACAATGAGCAGTTCTTC.

This clone was counted only a few times. This chain connects TRBV19 to TRBJ1-6, with no clear D. Germline loops: CDR1 LNHDA, CDR2 SQIVND (reference sequence). There are 12 residues in the CDR3. V dropped 9 bases and J dropped 9 bases, with 12 bases sitting between them. The CDR3 here is CASSSALSPLHF. In DNA form, the CDR3 reads TGTGCCAGCAGTTCGGCCCTTTCACCCCTCCACTTT.

CDR3 protein: CASSGGVGAGADTQYF. DNA for the CDR3: TGTGCCAGCAGCGGGGGTGTGGGAGCTGGCGCAGATACGCAGTATTTT. The chain couples TRBV9 to TRBJ2-3; D perhaps matches TRBD2 (5 bases). CDR3 size: 16 residues. The germline V gene has CDR1 SGDLS and CDR2 YYNGEE. Trimming pared 3 bases from V and 4 bases from J, leaving 18 bases between.